These 8 T cell receptor beta chains originate from one sample sequenced in a study of T-cell memory formation after mild COVID-19. TCRdb analysed the 5' RACE reads with MiXCR anew, one entry per CDR3 protein. The sample has approximately 210,000 distinct CDR3 sequences; 10% to 13% are singletons. Sequenced sample: PBMCs or a T cell subset sorted from them (not recorded which). These receptors came from a man aged 18 to 30 who had mild COVID-19 (a few samples of this study predate the infection). Cell type and time point are not known.

The chain links TRBV5-1 to TRBJ2-2; TRBD1 aligns across 10 bases. CDR1 and CDR2 (germline): SGHRS, YFSETQ. The CDR3 has 18 residues. Trimming removed 0 bases from V and 6 bases from J; junction bases left unmatched: 11. The CDR3 is CASSLEGDRGELPGELFF. DNA for the CDR3: TGCGCCAGCAGCTTGGAGGGGGACAGGGGTGAATTACCCGGGGAGCTGTTTTTT.

The chain carries TRBV15 and TRBJ2-7, with D possibly called TRBD1 or TRBD2 (5 bases each). The CDR3 length is 13 residues. The ends were cut back, 0 bases at V and 6 bases at J, with 9 bases in the middle. CDR1 is LNHNV and CDR2 is YYDKDF in the germline V gene (reference sequence). The CDR3 loop is CATSRDPGREQYV. CDR3 bases: TGTGCCACCAGCAGAGATCCGGGGCGCGAGCAGTACGTC.

This clonotype appeared a few times. J is TRBJ2-3 and V is TRBV4-1; D is unclear. The CDR3 runs to 16 residues. V was clipped by 0 bases and J by 0 bases, with 10 bases between them. Germline V gene lookup returns CDR1 MGHRA and CDR2 YSYEKL. This CDR3 reads CASSQEQLPSTDTQYF. CDR3 nucleotides: TGCGCCAGCAGCCAAGAGCAACTACCTAGCACAGATACGCAGTATTTT.

There are a few counts of this clonotype. The genes are TRBV7-9 and TRBJ2-3; 9 nucleotides align to TRBD2. V trimming: 5 bases; J trimming: 3 bases; junction bases outside the gene matches: 9. The CDR3 is 16 residues long. In germline, CDR1 is SEHNR, CDR2 FQNEAQ (reference sequence). The CDR3 spells CASSTRLADLTDTQYF. The CDR3 bases are TGTGCCAGCAGCACCAGACTAGCGGATTTAACAGATACGCAGTATTTT.

V gene TRBV6-5 combines with J gene TRBJ1-1; weak D call: TRBD1 (5 bases). Germline CDR1 and CDR2: MNHEY and SVGAGI. V lost 6 bases to trimming and J lost 4 bases, with 21 bases between them. The CDR3 has 16 amino acids. Written as DNA, the CDR3 is TGTGCCAGCAGCCGCCGCCCAGGGAGTTTCGGCACTGAAGCTTTCTTT. Translating gives CASSRRPGSFGTEAFF.

This clonotype was counted between two and nine times. This chain connects TRBV6-2 or TRBV6-3 to TRBJ1-2, with a possible D match to TRBD1 (6 bases). V was clipped by 9 bases and J by 4 bases, with 18 bases between them. Germline loops: CDR1 MNHEY, CDR2 SVGEGT. This CDR3 has 14 amino acids. For the CDR3, the DNA is TGTGCCAGTCGGGGGGCAGGTCAAACCTATGGCTACACCTTC. The encoded protein is CASRGAGQTYGYTF.

This chain joins TRBV6-5 and TRBJ1-2; D not resolved. Germline CDR1 and CDR2: MNHEY and SVGAGI. This CDR3 region has 13 residues. Trimming left V 5 bases short and J 4 bases short, with 11 bases between. CDR3 DNA sequence: TGTGCCAGCAGTACCACTCGGGGCTATGGCTACACCTTC. Translating gives CASSTTRGYGYTF.

This clonotype was seen at least ten times. The chain joins TRBV9 to TRBJ2-3; TRBD2 matches at 14 bases. CDR3 length: 18 amino acids. CDR1 SGDLS and CDR2 YYNGEE come from the germline V gene. V was clipped by 2 bases and J by 2 bases; unmatched bases: 7. The CDR3 sequence: CASSVLGLAGVTTDTQYF. The CDR3 region has the DNA TGTGCCAGCAGCGTTCTGGGACTAGCGGGGGTAACCACAGATACGCAGTATTTT.